These T cell receptor beta chains were read from a single sample in a study of CD8+ T cells in alopecia areata. The data were produced by immunoSEQ multiplex PCR, yet TCRdb's version contains in-frame clones alone and is incomplete. The table shows approximately 180,000 clones, with roughly 60% occurring only once. Sequencing was performed on CD4+ T cells sorted from blood, taken at week 24, from a patient treated with tofacitinib. These receptors were taken from a human donor with alopecia areata. Each CDR3 is given with its conserved first and last residue. D genes are given only for firm matches. Expanded clones get a size class; other rows say once, few or many, or leave the size out.

V gene,D gene,J gene,clone size,CDR3 DNA,CDR3 protein
TRBV7-3,NA,TRBJ1-1,NA,TGTGCCAGCAGCCAAGGGATGAACACTGAAGCTTTCTTT,CASSQGMNTEAFF
TRBV10-3,NA,TRBJ1-1,NA,TGTGCCATCAGTGAGTTTCGGGAGGGCACTGAAGCTTTCTTT,CAISEFREGTEAFF
TRBV9,NA,TRBJ1-6,NA,TGTGCCAGCAGCGTCTTGCAGGGAGCCCTCCACTTT,CASSVLQGALHF
TRBV12-5,NA,TRBJ2-1,NA,TGTGCTAGTGGTTTGTCCGGAACGACCTACAATGAGCAGTTCTTC,CASGLSGTTYNEQFF
TRBV6-5,NA,TRBJ1-5,NA,TGTGCCAGCAGTTACGGACGCAATCAGCCCCAGCATTTT,CASSYGRNQPQHF
TRBV9,TRBD2,TRBJ2-2,NA,TGTGCCAGCAGCGTAGACTGGACTAGCCCCACCGGGGAGCTGTTTTTT,CASSVDWTSPTGELFF
TRBV5-1,TRBD1,TRBJ2-2,NA,TGCGCCAGCTTTGTCGGGACAGGAGCCAACACCGGGGAGCTGTTTTTT,CASFVGTGANTGELFF
TRBV4-1,NA,TRBJ1-4,NA,TGCGCCAGCAGCCAAGAACGCCTCGGGAATGAAAAACTGTTTTTT,CASSQERLGNEKLFF
TRBV29-1,NA,TRBJ1-1,few,TGCAGCGCTAACGACAAGAACACTGAAGCTTTCTTT,CSANDKNTEAFF
TRBV2,TRBD1,TRBJ2-2,few,TGTGCCAGCAGCGGACAGGGAATCGGGGAGCTGTTTTTT,CASSGQGIGELFF
TRBV30,TRBD1,TRBJ1-1,few,TGTGCCTGGAGTCCCACAGGGGAGACTGCGATTCAAGCTTTCTTT,CAWSPTGETAIQAFF
TRBV18,NA,TRBJ2-7,NA,TGTGCCAGCTCGCGGGACAGAAGGAGCTCCTACGAGCAGTACTTC,CASSRDRRSSYEQYF
TRBV29-1,TRBD2,TRBJ2-1,NA,TGCAGCGTTGAGGCGGGGGGCCGGGATGAGCAGTTCTTC,CSVEAGGRDEQFF
TRBV11-3,NA,TRBJ1-2,NA,TGTGCCAGCAGCTTACTAGGACCGTCTAACTATGGCTACACCTTC,CASSLLGPSNYGYTF
TRBV23-1,NA,TRBJ1-2,NA,TGCGCCAGCGCACGGGGGAGAGGGTATGGCTACACCTTC,CASARGRGYGYTF
TRBV4-1,NA,TRBJ1-1,once,TGCGCCAGCGCCGTCTTGATGAACACTGAAGCTTTCTTT,CASAVLMNTEAFF
TRBV29-1,NA,TRBJ1-2,NA,TGCAGCGAGCGGACGGGGGCACGCTACACCTTC,CSERTGARYTF
TRBV7-6,NA,TRBJ1-1,once,TGTGCCAGCAGCTTGAAGGGCGAAAACACTGAAGCTTTCTTT,CASSLKGENTEAFF
TRBV9,TRBD1,TRBJ2-3,NA,TGTGCCAGCAGCGTCCGAGCAGGGGGTTCCACAGATACGCAGTATTTT,CASSVRAGGSTDTQYF
TRBV11-2,NA,TRBJ2-7,NA,TGTGCCAGCAGCCGCCGACAGGAGCGTTACGAGCAGTACTTC,CASSRRQERYEQYF
TRBV2,NA,TRBJ2-3,NA,TGTGCCAGCATTCGTAGCGGTTCCACCACAGATACGCAGTATTTT,CASIRSGSTTDTQYF
TRBV29-1,NA,TRBJ2-2,NA,TGCAGCGTTGAACGCTCGAACACCGGGGAGCTGTTTTTT,CSVERSNTGELFF
TRBV30,NA,TRBJ1-6,NA,TGTGCCTGGAGTGTACGGGGCAGGGTTGGATCACCCCTCCACTTT,CAWSVRGRVGSPLHF
TRBV27,NA,TRBJ2-2,NA,TGTGCCAGCAGTTTCGGGCCGAACACCGGGGAGCTGTTTTTT,CASSFGPNTGELFF
TRBV6-5,NA,TRBJ1-2,NA,TGTGCCAGCAGGGGTACCGCTAACTATGGCTACACCTTC,CASRGTANYGYTF
TRBV5-6,TRBD1,TRBJ1-6,NA,TGTGCCAGCAGCTTCGGACAGGCTAATTCACCCCTCCACTTT,CASSFGQANSPLHF
TRBV30,NA,TRBJ2-7,NA,TGTGCCTGGAGTCATTTTCCGCACTACGAGCAGTACTTC,CAWSHFPHYEQYF
TRBV2,TRBD2,TRBJ2-3,NA,TGTGCCAGCCGCGGGGGGCAATCTAGCACAGATACGCAGTATTTT,CASRGGQSSTDTQYF
TRBV30,NA,TRBJ1-2,few,TGTGCCTGGATGGACGTTACTAACTATGGCTACACCTTC,CAWMDVTNYGYTF
TRBV29-1,NA,TRBJ2-7,NA,TGCAGCGTTGAGGAACGACGGGAGCAGTACTTC,CSVEERREQYF
TRBV6-1,NA,TRBJ1-2,NA,TGTGCCAGCAGTGAAGTCGGGAACTATGGCTACACCTTC,CASSEVGNYGYTF
TRBV30,TRBD1,TRBJ2-6,NA,TGTGCCTGGACCCCAATGACAGGGGGCGCTTTTGGGGCCAACGTCCTGACTTTC,CAWTPMTGGAFGANVLTF
TRBV30,NA,TRBJ1-1,few,TGTGCCTGGAGTTCCCAGGCGAACACTGAAGCTTTCTTT,CAWSSQANTEAFF
TRBV5-5,NA,TRBJ2-3,few,TGTGCCAGCAGTACTTACACAGATACGCAGTATTTT,CASSTYTDTQYF
TRBV5-8,NA,TRBJ2-5,NA,TGTGCCAGCAGTCAATCCGGGACCTACGGCATGGAGACCCAGTACTTC,CASSQSGTYGMETQYF
TRBV6-5,NA,TRBJ2-1,NA,TGTGCCAGCAGTCCCGAGGGGGGGTCCTACAATGAGCAGTTCTTC,CASSPEGGSYNEQFF
TRBV30,NA,TRBJ2-5,once,TGTGCCTGGAGTGTAAAGGAGACCCAGTACTTC,CAWSVKETQYF
TRBV29-1,NA,TRBJ2-4,few,TGCAGCGTTCGGGTTCTAGCCAAAAACATTCAGTACTTC,CSVRVLAKNIQYF
TRBV6-5,NA,TRBJ2-2,many,TGTGCCAGCAGACGACACACCGGGGAGCTGTTTTTT,CASRRHTGELFF
TRBV29-1,TRBD1,TRBJ1-1,NA,TGCAGCGTAGCGGGACAGGAGAACACTGAAGCTTTCTTT,CSVAGQENTEAFF
TRBV29-1,NA,TRBJ1-1,NA,TGCAGCTGGAGGGAGGTGAACACTGAAGCTTTCTTT,CSWREVNTEAFF
TRBV6-5,TRBD1,TRBJ1-1,NA,TGTGCCAGCAGTTACGAGGGGACAGGGGCGAGCACTGAAGCTTTCTTT,CASSYEGTGASTEAFF
TRBV2,TRBD1,TRBJ1-5,NA,TGTGCCAGCAGCGGGACAGCCGGTTATCAGCCCCAGCATTTT,CASSGTAGYQPQHF
TRBV5-8,TRBD1,TRBJ1-5,NA,TGTGCCAGCAGCTTGGACAGGGGAGGCAATCAGCCCCAGCATTTT,CASSLDRGGNQPQHF
TRBV29-1,NA,TRBJ2-7,NA,TGCAGCGTTGAGGGCGTTGGGCAACCCTACGAGCAGTACTTC,CSVEGVGQPYEQYF
TRBV4-2,NA,TRBJ2-5,NA,TGTGCCAGCAGCCAAGATATCCGGGAGACCCAGTACTTC,CASSQDIRETQYF
TRBV9,NA,TRBJ1-6,NA,TGTGCCAGCAGCGTAGGGGTAGGTAATTCACCCCTCCACTTT,CASSVGVGNSPLHF
TRBV6-4,NA,TRBJ2-2,NA,TGTGCCAGCAGCGAACAGGGGAACACCGGGGAGCTGTTTTTT,CASSEQGNTGELFF
TRBV30,TRBD1,TRBJ2-3,NA,TGTGCCTGGAGCCGAGTTCTACAGGGGGGAGATACGCAGTATTTT,CAWSRVLQGGDTQYF
TRBV29-1,NA,TRBJ1-5,once,TGCAGCGTTTCGTCCACTTCCAATCAGCCCCAGCATTTT,CSVSSTSNQPQHF
TRBV30,NA,TRBJ1-2,NA,TGTGCCTGGGGAGGGAACTATGGCTACACCTTC,CAWGGNYGYTF
TRBV11-2,NA,TRBJ1-5,NA,TGTGCCAGTCCTAGACAGGCGGGTCAGCCCCAGCATTTT,CASPRQAGQPQHF
TRBV29-1,TRBD1,TRBJ2-5,NA,TGCAGCGTGAGGGACAGGCAAGAGACCCAGTACTTC,CSVRDRQETQYF